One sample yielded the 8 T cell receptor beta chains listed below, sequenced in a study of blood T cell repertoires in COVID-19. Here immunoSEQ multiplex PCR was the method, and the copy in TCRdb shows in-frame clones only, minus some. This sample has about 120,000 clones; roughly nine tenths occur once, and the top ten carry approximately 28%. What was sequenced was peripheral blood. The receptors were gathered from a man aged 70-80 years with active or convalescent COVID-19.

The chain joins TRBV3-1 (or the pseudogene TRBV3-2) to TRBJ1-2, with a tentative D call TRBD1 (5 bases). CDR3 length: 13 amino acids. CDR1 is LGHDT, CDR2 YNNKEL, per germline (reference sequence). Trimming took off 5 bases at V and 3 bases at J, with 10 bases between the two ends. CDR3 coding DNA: TGTGCCAGCAGCTACAGGTCCGACTATGGCTACACCTTC. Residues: CASSYRSDYGYTF.

This CDR3 reads CASMWTGSKNTIYF. The CDR3 coding sequence is TGTGCCAGCATGTGGACAGGGTCGAAGAACACCATATATTTT. This chain connects TRBV2 to TRBJ1-3; 8 bases match TRBD1. V shed 7 bases and J 7 bases; nucleotides not matched to a gene: 9. Germline lookup yields CDR1 SNHLY and CDR2 FYNNEI. This CDR3 region has 14 residues.

CDR3 sequence (DNA): TGTGCCAGCAGTTACCCCCCAGGCGCCAGTGGAAACACCATATATTTT. Amino acids: CASSYPPGASGNTIYF. V and J are TRBV6-7 and TRBJ1-3, with unresolved D. TRBV6-7 is an open reading frame whose function is uncertain. This CDR3 is 16 amino acids long. With 2 bases removed from V and 3 bases from J, the gap between germline ends came to 14 bases.

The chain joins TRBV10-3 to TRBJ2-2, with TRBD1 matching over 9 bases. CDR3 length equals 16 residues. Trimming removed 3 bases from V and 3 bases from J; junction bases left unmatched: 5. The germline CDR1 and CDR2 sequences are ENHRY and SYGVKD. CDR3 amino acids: CAISDGTGIDTGELFF. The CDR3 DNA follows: TGTGCCATCAGTGACGGGACAGGGATAGACACCGGGGAGCTGTTTTTT.

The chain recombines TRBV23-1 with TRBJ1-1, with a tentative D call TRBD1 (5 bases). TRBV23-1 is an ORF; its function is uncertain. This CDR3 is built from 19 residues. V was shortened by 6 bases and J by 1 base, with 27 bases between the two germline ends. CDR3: CASSRTGDLLKGGNTEAFF. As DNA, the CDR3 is TGCGCCAGCAGCAGAACGGGGGACCTTTTGAAAGGAGGGAACACTGAAGCTTTCTTT.

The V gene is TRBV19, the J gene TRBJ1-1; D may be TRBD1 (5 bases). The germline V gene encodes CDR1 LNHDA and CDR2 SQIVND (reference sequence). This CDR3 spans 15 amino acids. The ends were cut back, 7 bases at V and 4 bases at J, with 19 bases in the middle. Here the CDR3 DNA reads TGTGCCAGTAATTTGGCAGGGCGGTTGGGCACTGAAGCTTTCTTT. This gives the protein CASNLAGRLGTEAFF.

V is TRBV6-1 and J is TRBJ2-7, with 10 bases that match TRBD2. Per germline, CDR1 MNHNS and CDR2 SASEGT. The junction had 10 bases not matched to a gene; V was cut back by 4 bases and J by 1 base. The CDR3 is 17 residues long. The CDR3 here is CASSGGLAAGLSYEQYF. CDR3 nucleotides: TGTGCCAGCAGTGGAGGACTAGCGGCGGGACTATCCTACGAGCAGTACTTC.

For the CDR3, the DNA is TGTGCCAGCAGCTTGGCCACAGGGGCCCTGTACTTC. Translation: CASSLATGALYF. The chain links TRBV5-6 to TRBJ2-7; 7 positions agree with TRBD1. V shed 0 bases and J 12 bases; nucleotides not matched to a gene: 6. The CDR3 consists of 12 residues. The germline gives CDR1 SGHDT, CDR2 YYEEEE.